Each of the 14 T cell receptor beta chains below was sequenced from the same sample in a study of T cells in Graves' hyperthyroidism and ophthalmopathy. The CDR3 regions of TCR beta were amplified from RNA transcripts. When the TCR CDR3 underwent first-round RT-PCR, the HTBI primer set was used. TCRdb re-called the multiplex PCR reads with MiXCR, one entry per CDR3 protein. The sample has more than 550,000 distinct CDR3 sequences, 15% to 20% seen once. Material for sequencing was blood. The receptors here all came from a man aged 50-59 years with Graves' hyperthyroidism.

Ten or more counts support this clonotype. The chain has TRBV24-1 and TRBJ2-3; TRBD2 agrees at 8 bases. The ends lost 0 bases at V and 2 bases at J; junction bases unmatched: 15. The CDR3 runs to 20 residues. From germline, CDR1 is KGHDR and CDR2 SFDVKD. The CDR3 DNA reads TGTGCCACCAGTGATTTGGACGAAGCGGGAGTTAATGGCGACACAGATACGCAGTATTTT. Protein sequence: CATSDLDEAGVNGDTDTQYF.

The rearrangement joins TRBV28 to TRBJ2-4; 8 bases agree with TRBD2. Losses at the gene ends were 3 bases for V and 6 bases for J; bases not matched to a gene: 13. Germline CDR1 is MDHEN and CDR2 is SYDVKM. The CDR3 is made up of 17 amino acids. CDR3 protein: CASSLGFREGRGNIQYF. The CDR3 DNA reads TGTGCCAGCAGTTTGGGTTTCCGGGAGGGCCGGGGAAACATTCAGTACTTC.

The rearrangement uses TRBV15 and TRBJ1-4, with TRBD1 as a possible D gene (6 bases). CDR1 is LNHNV and CDR2 is YYDKDF in the germline V gene (reference sequence). V shed 5 bases and J shed 0 bases, with 10 bases lying between them. CDR3 length: 15 amino acids. Here the CDR3 reads CATSPGDSTNEKLFF. For the CDR3, the DNA is TGTGCCACCAGCCCAGGGGATTCAACTAATGAAAAACTGTTTTTT.

There are many counts of this clonotype. The rearrangement links TRBV30 to TRBJ1-1; 7 nucleotides match TRBD1. The germline V gene encodes CDR1 GTSNPN and CDR2 SVGIG (reference sequence). The CDR3 has 11 residues. Trimming took 7 bases from V and 8 from J; bases not matched to a gene: 7. As DNA, the CDR3 is TGTGCCTTCGGTCCAGGGGGAGAAGCTTTCTTT. It translates to CAFGPGGEAFF.

At least ten counts were recorded for this clonotype. The rearrangement uses TRBV5-1 and TRBJ2-1, with unresolved D. V lost 2 bases to trimming and J lost 4 bases, with 10 bases between them. Germline V gene data show CDR1 as SGHRS and CDR2 as YFSETQ. The CDR3 extends over 14 amino acids. Written as DNA, the CDR3 is TGCGCCAGCAGCTTTCTCTCGGAGTACAATGAGCAGTTCTTC. It encodes CASSFLSEYNEQFF. Supplemented by reference TRBV5-1 and TRBJ2-1, the full variable domain reads KAGVTQTPRYLIKTRGQQVTLSCSPISGHRSVSWYQQTPGQGLQFLFEYFSETQRNKGNFPGRFSGRQFSNSRSEMNVSTLELGDSALYLCASSFLSEYNEQFFGPGTRLTVL.

This clonotype was seen ten or more times. This chain links TRBV12-3 or TRBV12-4 with TRBJ2-5; perhaps D is TRBD1 or TRBD2 (6 bases each). Deletions cut 3 bases from V and 2 bases from J, with 10 bases between. CDR3 length: 14 residues. The CDR3 coding sequence is TGTGCCAGCAGTTTTCAAGGGGGGCAAGAGACCCAGTACTTC. Translation gives CASSFQGGQETQYF.

This clonotype was seen more than once but under ten times. V usage is TRBV19 and J usage is TRBJ2-2, with D tentatively TRBD2 (5 bases). This CDR3 region has 16 residues. Trimming stripped 3 bases from V and 4 bases from J, with 15 bases between. Germline CDR1 is LNHDA and CDR2 is SQIVND (reference sequence). The CDR3 nucleotides read TGTGCCAGTAGTATCGGCTACGAGCGGAGCACCGGGGAGCTGTTTTTT. Translating it yields CASSIGYERSTGELFF.

This clonotype came up a few times. This chain links TRBV29-1 with TRBJ1-3; TRBD1 might be the D (5 bases). The germline V gene has CDR1 SQVTM and CDR2 ANQGSEA. Trimming removed 6 bases from V and 4 bases from J, with 13 bases in between. The length of the CDR3 is 13 residues. The CDR3 sequence is CSVQRGSGNTIYF. The CDR3 nucleotides read TGCAGCGTCCAGAGGGGTTCGGGAAACACCATATATTTT.

This clonotype was recorded at least ten times. Here the CDR3 reads CASSLVGGQGLQETQYF. CDR3 DNA: TGTGCCAGCAGTTTGGTAGGGGGACAGGGGTTGCAAGAGACCCAGTACTTC. V usage is TRBV27 and J usage is TRBJ2-5; 10 nucleotides align to TRBD1. V shed 3 bases, J shed 2 bases, and the junction held 9 bases outside the gene matches. This CDR3 region has 17 residues. Germline-derived CDR1 and CDR2 are MNHEY and SMNVEV (reference sequence).

Concerning this clonotype: A much larger clonotype is one base distant, so this may be a read error. This rearrangement joins TRBV18 to TRBJ2-5; D unclear. Germline CDR1 and CDR2: KGHSH and LQKENI. This CDR3 is 15 amino acids long. V lost 4 bases and J lost 2, with 14 bases in between. The CDR3 DNA reads TGTGCCAGCTCACGCTCAAGGGCAACGCAAGAGACCCAGTACTTC. Its protein product is CASSRSRATQETQYF.

This clonotype has at least ten counts. This sequence joins TRBV12-3 or TRBV12-4 and TRBJ2-7; D unresolved. The CDR3 consists of 12 residues. Deletions cut 2 bases from V and 6 bases from J, with 8 bases between. CDR3 protein: CASSLRPTEQYF. The CDR3 coding sequence is TGTGCCAGCAGTTTACGACCTACCGAGCAGTACTTC.

This clonotype was observed a handful of times. CDR3 DNA sequence: TGTGCCAGCAGGGAGACAGGTTCCTACGAGCAGTACTTC. It specifies CASRETGSYEQYF. The chain couples TRBV6-2 or TRBV6-3 to TRBJ2-7; tentative D call: TRBD1 (6 bases). V lost 6 bases to trimming and J lost 1 base, with 10 bases between them. This CDR3 has 13 residues. The germline V gene has CDR1 MNHEY and CDR2 SVGEGT.

This clonotype occurred once. An end of the junction does not agree with germline; a read error may underlie this. J is TRBJ2-6 and V is TRBV24-1; TRBD1 is a possible D gene (6 bases). Germline CDR1 reads KGHDR; CDR2 reads SFDVKD. The CDR3 loop spans 16 amino acids. This chain's CDR3 is CATSDVQGSGADVLTF. In DNA form, the CDR3 reads TGTGCCACCAGTGATGTACAGGGATCAGGGGCCGACGTCCTGACTTTC.

This clonotype was observed a handful of times. The V gene is TRBV5-1, the J gene TRBJ2-1; 8 nucleotides line up with TRBD1. Germline-derived CDR1 and CDR2 are SGHRS and YFSETQ. Trimming cost V 4 bases and J 5 bases; bases outside gene matches: 8. The CDR3 loop spans 15 amino acids. In DNA form, the CDR3 reads TGCGCCAGCAGCCCTCAGGGGGCGTTAAACAATGAGCAGTTCTTC. It translates to CASSPQGALNNEQFF.